A single sample gave rise to the 18 T cell receptor beta chains below, sequenced in a study of monozygotic twins with cystic fibrosis. Produced via immunoSEQ multiplex PCR; TCRdb's table is partial and in-frame only. The table has over 15,000 clones, around 97% seen once. The sequencing input was blood. The receptors come from a woman aged 25 to 39 with cystic fibrosis.

The V gene is TRBV10-1, the J gene TRBJ1-4; D unclear. This CDR3 is built from 13 residues. V lost 3 bases and J 5 bases, leaving 7 bases between the germline ends. Germline V gene data show CDR1 as WNHNN and CDR2 as SYGVQD (reference sequence). CDR3 nucleotides: TGCGCCAGCAGTGACAAGGAGAATGAAAAACTGTTTTTT. Translation gives CASSDKENEKLFF.

The chain combines TRBV5-6 with TRBJ2-7; TRBD1 agrees at 10 bases. V shed 7 bases and J 2 bases; nucleotides not matched to a gene: 6. Germline assignment: CDR1 SGHDT and CDR2 YYEEEE. CDR3 length equals 14 residues. CDR3 region: CASGDRGGTYEQYF. The CDR3 nucleotides are TGTGCCAGCGGGGACAGGGGAGGGACCTACGAGCAGTACTTC.

The chain couples TRBV13 to TRBJ1-2, with 10 positions matching TRBD1. The CDR3 spans 15 residues. Germline trimming cut 5 bases from V and 4 bases from J; bases unmatched to any gene: 7. Germline V lookup: CDR1 PRHDT, CDR2 FYEKMQ (reference sequence). The CDR3 sequence: CASSEDRGSGYGYTF. CDR3 coding DNA: TGTGCCAGCAGCGAGGACAGGGGGTCTGGCTATGGCTACACCTTC.

The CDR3 is CASSKREPGTWIYGYTF. CDR3 DNA: TGTGCCAGTAGTAAGAGGGAACCGGGGACCTGGATCTATGGCTACACCTTC. This chain uses TRBV19 with TRBJ1-2; a possible D gene is TRBD1 (5 bases). The CDR3 has 17 residues. The germline V and J ends were trimmed by 4 bases and 4 bases, with 22 bases remaining between them. Germline lookup yields CDR1 LNHDA and CDR2 SQIVND (reference sequence).

The chain has TRBV6-4 and TRBJ1-2; D might be TRBD1 (5 bases). The CDR3 extends over 13 amino acids. V lost 6 bases and J lost 8, with 16 bases in between. Germline values: CDR1 MRHNA, CDR2 SNTAGT. The CDR3 DNA reads as TGTGCCAGCAGCAGGGAGTTAGGTTACGGCTACACCTTC. Protein: CASSRELGYGYTF.

The V call is TRBV6-5, the J call TRBJ2-1; 7 bases are a match to TRBD2. The V gene's germline CDR1 is MNHEY and CDR2 SVGAGI. The CDR3 contains 13 residues. The V and J ends lost 6 bases and 7 bases, in that order; junction bases with no gene match: 6. Here the CDR3 DNA reads TGTGCCAGCAGCCGGGGGGTTACTAATGAGCAGTTCTTC. Amino acids: CASSRGVTNEQFF.

The chain couples TRBV7-2 to TRBJ2-1, with no clear D. V was pared by 4 bases and J by 9 bases, with 13 bases between. CDR1 is SGHTA, CDR2 FQGNSA, per germline. The CDR3 has 13 amino acids. As DNA, the CDR3 is TGTGCCAGCAGCTCCGTTTTGGCTCTTGAGCAGTTCTTC. Residues: CASSSVLALEQFF.

The rearrangement joins TRBV5-1 to TRBJ1-3; tentatively, D is TRBD1 (6 bases). Trimming cost V 2 bases and J 4 bases, with 13 bases left between them. The CDR3 is made up of 15 amino acids. Looked up from germline, CDR1 is SGHRS and CDR2 is YFSETQ. The CDR3 DNA sequence: TGCGCCAGCAGCTTCACAGGGAATCCCGGAAACACCATATATTTT. Translation gives CASSFTGNPGNTIYF.

V gene TRBV10-2 combines with J gene TRBJ2-7; 12 nucleotides agree with TRBD2. With V trimmed by 5 bases and J by 5 bases, 13 bases remained unmatched. The germline V gene has CDR1 WSHSY and CDR2 SAAADI. The CDR3 spans 17 residues. CDR3 amino acids: CASSWGTSGGPSHEQYF. DNA for the CDR3: TGCGCCAGCAGTTGGGGTACTAGCGGGGGGCCAAGCCACGAGCAGTACTTC.

V and J are TRBV7-9 and TRBJ1-1, with a possible D match to TRBD1 (5 bases). The V gene lost 11 bases and the J gene lost 2 bases, with 15 bases spanning the gap. This CDR3 region has 13 residues. Germline V lookup: CDR1 SEHNR, CDR2 FQNEAQ (reference sequence). DNA of the CDR3: TGTGCCCAAACCGGGACCCCAAACACTGAAGCTTTCTTT. Protein sequence: CAQTGTPNTEAFF.

This rearrangement joins TRBV5-6 to TRBJ2-3, with TRBD2 matching over 12 bases. The CDR3 is 16 residues long. The V and J ends lost 7 bases and 10 bases, in that order; junction bases with no gene match: 16. From germline, CDR1 is SGHDT and CDR2 YYEEEE. CDR3 in DNA: TGTGCCAGCGGGATACTACTAGCGGGGGGCCCTAGTGCGCAGTATTTT. This translates into CASGILLAGGPSAQYF.

The CDR3 protein is CAWGSGTSFTGELFF. In DNA, the CDR3 is TGTGCCTGGGGATCCGGGACTAGCTTTACCGGGGAGCTGTTTTTT. This rearrangement joins TRBV30 to TRBJ2-2, with 9 nucleotides matching TRBD2. V lost 5 bases to trimming and J lost 5 bases; unmatched junction nucleotides: 9. The CDR3 has 15 residues. Germline CDR1 reads GTSNPN; CDR2 reads SVGIG (reference sequence).

Here the CDR3 DNA reads TGCGCCAGCAGCCAAGCCCTAGCGGGGGCGCAATGGGTGCAGTTCTTC. This sequence encodes CASSQALAGAQWVQFF. The chain combines TRBV4-1 with TRBJ2-1; 10 bases are a match to TRBD2. This CDR3 has 16 residues. Looked up from germline, CDR1 is MGHRA and CDR2 is YSYEKL. The junction had 12 bases not matched to a gene; V was cut back by 1 base and J by 12 bases.

The chain is built from TRBV30 and TRBJ1-6, with a possible D match to TRBD1 (5 bases). The germline gives CDR1 GTSNPN, CDR2 SVGIG (reference sequence). The CDR3 loop spans 16 amino acids. The V and J ends lost 2 bases and 9 bases respectively, with 20 bases between them. This chain's CDR3 is CAWSRRGNRLGSPLHF. DNA of the CDR3: TGTGCCTGGAGTAGGAGGGGAAATAGATTAGGTTCACCCCTCCACTTT.

This chain uses TRBV7-8 with TRBJ2-7, with D possibly matching TRBD1 (7 bases). The germline gives CDR1 SGHVS, CDR2 FQNEAQ. V gave up 5 bases and J gave up 1 base, with 18 bases separating them. CDR3 length: 16 amino acids. DNA for the CDR3: TGTGCCAGCAGCGCTACGGGCAGGGGGGCTTCCTACGAGCAGTACTTC. Its protein is CASSATGRGASYEQYF.

This rearrangement joins TRBV10-3 to TRBJ1-2, with TRBD1 identical over 8 bases. V lost 5 bases and J lost 3; bases outside the gene matches: 11. The CDR3 loop spans 16 amino acids. Germline CDR1 ENHRY, CDR2 SYGVKD. CDR3 in amino acids: CAISTGGAGGHYGYTF. The CDR3 coding sequence is TGTGCCATCAGTACAGGGGGAGCAGGGGGTCACTATGGCTACACCTTC.

The genes are TRBV2 and TRBJ1-2; D not resolved. V was clipped by 3 bases and J by 2 bases, with 7 bases between them. From germline, CDR1 is SNHLY and CDR2 FYNNEI. The CDR3 length is 13 residues. In DNA form, the CDR3 reads TGTGCCAGCAGTGAGGATCTCAACTATGGCTACACCTTC. This translates into CASSEDLNYGYTF.

The chain combines TRBV4-1 with TRBJ2-6; TRBD1 is a possible D gene (6 bases). Looked up from germline, CDR1 is MGHRA and CDR2 is YSYEKL. V gave up 4 bases and J gave up 2 bases, with 9 bases separating them. The CDR3 runs to 15 residues. CDR3 loop: CASSPRGPGANVLTF. The CDR3, as DNA: TGCGCCAGCAGCCCCAGGGGACCTGGGGCCAACGTCCTGACTTTC.